Presented here are 8 T cell receptor beta chains from one specimen sequenced in a study of neoadjuvant anti-PD-1 for oral cavity cancer. Clones were sequenced by immunoSEQ multiplex PCR, and TCRdb holds only the in-frame ones, with some missing. The data hold 55,000 to 80,000 clones, with around 83% observed a single time. Material: PBMCs, obtained before nivolumab (anti-PD-1) treatment. Every receptor here comes from a person between 40 and 80 years old with oral cavity squamous cell carcinoma.

The rearrangement links TRBV7-6 to TRBJ2-5; 7 bases fit TRBD2. The ends lost 2 bases at V and 5 bases at J; junction bases unmatched: 5. CDR1 SGHVS and CDR2 FNYEAQ come from the germline V gene. The CDR3 covers 14 residues. Here the CDR3 reads CASSLRGGRETQYF. DNA of the CDR3: TGTGCCAGCAGCTTACGCGGGGGTCGGGAGACCCAGTACTTC. The full variable domain, completed using reference TRBV7-6 and TRBJ2-5, is GAGVSQSPRYKVTKRGQDVALRCDPISGHVSLYWYRQALGQGPEFLTYFNYEAQQDKSGLPNDRFSAERPEGSISTLTIQRTEQRDSAMYRCASSLRGGRETQYFGPGTRLLVL.

The chain uses TRBV14 and TRBJ2-5, with TRBD2 identical over 7 bases. In germline, CDR1 is SGHDN, CDR2 FVKESK. CDR3 length: 13 residues. V was pared by 4 bases and J by 7 bases, with 6 bases of the junction left unmatched. The CDR3 nucleotides read TGTGCCAGCAGCCGGAGCGGGATGGGGACCCAGTACTTC. Amino acids: CASSRSGMGTQYF. Drawing the rest from reference TRBV14 and TRBJ2-5, the complete variable domain is EAGVTQFPSHSVIEKGQTVTLRCDPISGHDNLYWYRRVMGKEIKFLLHFVKESKQDESGMPNNRFLAERTGGTYSTLKVQPAELEDSGVYFCASSRSGMGTQYFGPGTRLLVL.

The rearrangement joins TRBV5-1 to TRBJ1-1; 9 bases agree with TRBD1. V trimming: 1 base; J trimming: 7 bases; junction bases outside the gene matches: 8. Germline CDR1 SGHRS, CDR2 YFSETQ. The CDR3 has 15 residues. In DNA, the CDR3 is TGCGCCAGCAGCTTGCTAGGACAGGGGAGAATTGAAGCTTTCTTT. Its translation: CASSLLGQGRIEAFF. Based on the CDR3 plus reference TRBV5-1 and TRBJ1-1, the full variable domain is KAGVTQTPRYLIKTRGQQVTLSCSPISGHRSVSWYQQTPGQGLQFLFEYFSETQRNKGNFPGRFSGRQFSNSRSEMNVSTLELGDSALYLCASSLLGQGRIEAFFGQGTRLTVV.

The rearrangement uses TRBV5-4 and TRBJ2-5, with D maybe TRBD2 (7 bases). Trimming stripped 1 base from V and 7 bases from J, with 14 bases between. CDR3 length equals 14 residues. Germline CDR1 reads SGHNT; CDR2 reads YYREEE (reference sequence). The DNA for the CDR3 is TGTGCCAGCAGCTTGAAACAGGGAGGGGGGACCCAGTACTTC. This gives the protein CASSLKQGGGTQYF.

CDR3 in amino acids: CASSPKFLAGATSSYNEQFF. The CDR3 bases are TGTGCCAGTAGCCCCAAATTCCTAGCGGGAGCCACGAGCTCCTACAATGAGCAGTTCTTC. The chain employs TRBV19 and TRBJ2-1, with 10 bases fitting TRBD2. The CDR3 runs 20 residues. V lost 6 bases, J lost 0 bases, and 17 bases stayed unmatched. Germline V lookup: CDR1 LNHDA, CDR2 SQIVND (reference sequence).

This clone was seen only a few times. The genes are TRBV5-1 and TRBJ2-7; D gene uncertain. Looked up from germline, CDR1 is SGHRS and CDR2 is YFSETQ. CDR3 size: 14 residues. V lost 0 bases, J lost 2 bases, and 9 bases lay in between. CDR3 coding DNA: TGCGCCAGCAGCTTGGCCCCGACCACCTACGAGCAGTACTTC. Translated, it gives CASSLAPTTYEQYF.

The chain couples TRBV27 to TRBJ1-5; tentatively, D is TRBD1 (6 bases). The V gene lost 5 bases and the J gene lost 6 bases, with 17 bases spanning the gap. Germline V lookup: CDR1 MNHEY, CDR2 SMNVEV (reference sequence). The CDR3 consists of 15 residues. In DNA form, the CDR3 reads TGTGCCAGCAGTAGGGGGGAACCGAGAGTTCAGCCCCAGCATTTT. Its translation is CASSRGEPRVQPQHF.

This chain uses TRBV6-9 with TRBJ1-6, with D perhaps matching TRBD1 (6 bases). There are 20 residues in the CDR3. Germline CDR1 MNHGY, CDR2 SVAAGI. Trimming left V 4 bases short and J 8 bases short, with 30 bases between. The CDR3 region has the DNA TGTGCCAGCAGTTTCCCTCACAAGTACAGGGTGTCTCGGTCTGATTCACCCCTCCACTTT. Protein sequence: CASSFPHKYRVSRSDSPLHF.